A selection of T cell receptor beta chains follows, all from one sample in a study of cytomegalovirus exposure and HLA in healthy donors. Clones were read by immunoSEQ multiplex PCR, and TCRdb kept only the in-frame ones, dropping some. The data contain 160,000 or so clones, around 77% of them singletons. Sample: PBMCs. The receptor set was obtained from a man between 50 and 59 years old in good health and CMV-seropositive. Each CDR3 is given with its conserved first and last residue. Each record gives: J gene, CDR3 length, D gene, clone size, V gene, CDR3 DNA, CDR3 protein. A D gene is named only where the DNA matches it firmly. The listing skips clone size in some rows; elsewhere it reads once, few, many or a size class.

TRBJ2-1 | 15 | NA | few | TRBV10-1 | TGCGCCAGCAGTTACTCAAGACAGGCGTACAATGAGCAGTTCTTC | CASSYSRQAYNEQFF
TRBJ1-6 | 14 | NA | NA | TRBV2 | TGTGCCAGCAAACAGGGCCCAAATAATTCACCCCTCCACTTT | CASKQGPNNSPLHF
TRBJ1-5 | 15 | NA | NA | TRBV10-3 | TGTGCCATCAGTGAGGGGTCAGGGGCCGGGCAGCCCCAGCATTTT | CAISEGSGAGQPQHF
TRBJ2-5 | 15 | TRBD2 | NA | TRBV4-1 | TGCGCCAGCAGCCGAGGACTAGCGGGAGGGGAGACCCAGTACTTC | CASSRGLAGGETQYF
TRBJ2-7 | 17 | TRBD2 | few | TRBV5-1 | TGCGCCAGCAGCTTGTCTCCCTTAGCGGGGGTTCTCAACGAGCAGTACTTC | CASSLSPLAGVLNEQYF
TRBJ1-5 | 14 | TRBD1 | NA | TRBV19 | TGTGCCAGTAGTAACAGGGGAAACAATCAGCCCCAGCATTTT | CASSNRGNNQPQHF
TRBJ1-3 | 14 | TRBD1 | NA | TRBV6-5 | TGTGCCAGCAGTTACTCGACAGGGGGAAACACCATATATTTT | CASSYSTGGNTIYF
TRBJ2-7 | 15 | TRBD1 | NA | TRBV5-4 | TGTGCCAGCAGCTCCGCCGGGACAGGGGGCTTCGAGCAGTACTTC | CASSSAGTGGFEQYF
TRBJ1-2 | 16 | TRBD1 | once | TRBV19 | TGTGCCAGTAGTATTGATAGGGCAGGGGGGAACTATGACTACACCTTC | CASSIDRAGGNYDYTF
TRBJ1-4 | 16 | TRBD1 | NA | TRBV4-2 | TGTGCCAGCAGCCAAGCGGACAGGGGGCCGTTTGAAAAACTGTTTTTT | CASSQADRGPFEKLFF
TRBJ1-1 | 13 | TRBD1 | NA | TRBV5-1 | TGCGCCAGCAGCTGGAAACAGGGGACTGAAGCTTTCTTT | CASSWKQGTEAFF
TRBJ1-2 | 16 | TRBD1 | NA | TRBV30 | TGTGCCTGGAGTGACCCGGGACAGGCCGCTAACTATGGCTACACCTTC | CAWSDPGQAANYGYTF
TRBJ2-2 | 16 | NA | NA | TRBV30 | TGTGCCTGGAGGGGCCAGGGGACCACCTTCACCGGGGAGCTGTTTTTT | CAWRGQGTTFTGELFF
TRBJ1-4 | 19 | TRBD1 | NA | TRBV10-3 | TGTGCCATCAGTGACATGCCGGGACAGGGGACCACAACTAATGAAAAACTGTTTTTT | CAISDMPGQGTTTNEKLFF
TRBJ1-2 | 15 | TRBD1 | NA | TRBV14 | TGTGCCAGCAGCCAACTCCCAGGGGGCGCGCATGGCTACACCTTC | CASSQLPGGAHGYTF
TRBJ1-4 | 13 | NA | once | TRBV7-9 | TGTGCCAGCAGCTCGGAAATGGGCGAAAAACTGTTTTTT | CASSSEMGEKLFF
TRBJ1-5 | 14 | NA | NA | TRBV6-1 | TGTGCCAGCAACGGGGGAATACGCAATCAGCCCCAGCATTTT | CASNGGIRNQPQHF
TRBJ2-7 | 15 | TRBD2 | few | TRBV14 | TGTGCCAGCAGCCAAGGACTAGCGGGGGGCTACGAGCAGTACTTC | CASSQGLAGGYEQYF
TRBJ2-7 | 13 | TRBD1 | NA | TRBV15 | TGTGCCACCAGCAGGACAGGGGGCGAGGAGCAGTACTTC | CATSRTGGEEQYF
TRBJ2-2 | 16 | NA | NA | TRBV5-6 | TGTGCCAGCAGCTTGGCCGGTGGGGCTAGCACCGGGGAGCTGTTTTTT | CASSLAGGASTGELFF
TRBJ1-4 | 13 | NA | NA | TRBV5-6 | TGTGCCAGCAGCTTCAACAGGGTGGAAAAACTGTTTTTT | CASSFNRVEKLFF
TRBJ2-3 | 16 | TRBD1 | NA | TRBV4-3 | TGCGCCAGCAGCCAAGTCTTTAGGGGGCACGCAGATACGCAGTATTTT | CASSQVFRGHADTQYF
TRBJ2-7 | 14 | TRBD1 | NA | TRBV19 | TGTGCCAGTAGTATGGCAGGGGGCGTCTACGAGCAGTACTTC | CASSMAGGVYEQYF
TRBJ2-3 | 14 | TRBD2 | NA | TRBV6-5 | TGTGCCAGCAGAAGCGGGGGGAGCACAGATACGCAGTATTTT | CASRSGGSTDTQYF
TRBJ1-4 | 18 | TRBD1 | NA | TRBV4-1 | TGCGCCAGCAGCCAAGGCCCTCGTCGACAGGGCCTTAATGAAAAACTGTTTTTT | CASSQGPRRQGLNEKLFF
TRBJ2-2 | 16 | NA | NA | TRBV14 | TGTGCCAGCAGCCAAGATCCACTGGCGAACACCGGGGAGCTGTTTTTT | CASSQDPLANTGELFF
TRBJ2-7 | 14 | NA | NA | TRBV28 | TGTGCCAGCAGTGATGGGCGGAGGTCCGGCGAGCAGTACTTC | CASSDGRRSGEQYF
TRBJ2-7 | 12 | TRBD2 | NA | TRBV7-2 | TGTGCCAGCAGCCTGGCCGGGGGGGAGCAGTACTTC | CASSLAGGEQYF
TRBJ1-3 | 14 | NA | NA | TRBV5-6 | TGTGCCAGCAGCTTGCGACAGATTGGAAACACCATATATTTT | CASSLRQIGNTIYF
TRBJ1-2 | 16 | TRBD1 | NA | TRBV5-1 | TGCGCCAGCAGCTTGGTAGGACAGGGTGCAAACTATGGCTACACCTTC | CASSLVGQGANYGYTF
TRBJ2-2 | 15 | NA | NA | TRBV9 | TGTGCCAGCAGCGCTCGACAAGTGAACACCGGGGAGCTGTTTTTT | CASSARQVNTGELFF
TRBJ2-5 | 14 | TRBD1 | NA | TRBV7-6 | TGTGCCAGCAGCCTCGGGACAGCCCAAGAGACCCAGTACTTC | CASSLGTAQETQYF
TRBJ2-5 | 16 | TRBD2 | NA | TRBV28 | TGTGCCAGCAGCCCGACTAGCGGGGGCCGGGTACGGACCCAGTACTTC | CASSPTSGGRVRTQYF
TRBJ1-1 | 14 | TRBD1 | NA | TRBV10-3 | TGTGCCATCAGTGATGCAGGGGGTAACACTGAAGCTTTCTTT | CAISDAGGNTEAFF
TRBJ1-1 | 12 | NA | NA | TRBV4-1 | TGCGCCAGCAGCCCAGGGAACACTGAAGCTTTCTTT | CASSPGNTEAFF
TRBJ1-1 | 12 | NA | NA | TRBV4-3 | TGCGCCAGCAGCCGGGGGGAGACTGAAGCTTTCTTT | CASSRGETEAFF
TRBJ2-1 | 11 | NA | NA | TRBV11-1 | TGTGTCACTCAAGCCTACAATGAGCAGTTCTTC | CVTQAYNEQFF
TRBJ2-5 | 16 | NA | NA | TRBV5-1 | TGCGCCAGCAGCTTGGGTCCAGCGGGCTCACAAGAGACCCAGTACTTC | CASSLGPAGSQETQYF
TRBJ2-7 | 16 | TRBD2 | NA | TRBV5-1 | TGCGCCAGCAGCTTGGGTTACGAGCGGGGGGTCTACGAGCAGTACTTC | CASSLGYERGVYEQYF
TRBJ2-7 | 15 | TRBD2 | NA | TRBV28 | TGTGCCAGCAGACCCAGTAGCGGGGGGGCCTACGAGCAGTACTTC | CASRPSSGGAYEQYF
TRBJ2-1 | 12 | TRBD2 | few | TRBV30 | TGTGCCTGTAGCGGGGGGGACAATGAGCAGTTCTTC | CACSGGDNEQFF
TRBJ1-1 | 16 | NA | NA | TRBV6-1 | TGTGCCAGCAGTGGCCTTGGGGTCCGGGGTCAAAGTAGTGCTTTCTTT | CASSGLGVRGQSSAFF
TRBJ1-3 | 16 | NA | few | TRBV6-5 | TGTGCCAGCAGTTACGTCGGGCAGGGGATGGGAAACACCATATATTTT | CASSYVGQGMGNTIYF
TRBJ2-5 | 13 | NA | NA | TRBV7-9 | TGTGCCAGCAGCTTATCTGTCCCAGAGACCCAGTACTTC | CASSLSVPETQYF
TRBJ2-7 | 16 | NA | NA | TRBV15 | TGTGCCACCCGTTCCGGACAGTTTCAATCCGCCTACGAGCAGTACTTC | CATRSGQFQSAYEQYF
TRBJ2-3 | 14 | NA | few | TRBV7-2 | TGTGCCAGCAGCTTAGCGCCACTACAAGATACGCAGTATTTT | CASSLAPLQDTQYF
TRBJ1-5 | 13 | NA | few | TRBV18 | TGTGCCAGCTCACTGAATCGGGAACAGCCCCAGCATTTT | CASSLNREQPQHF
TRBJ1-4 | 16 | NA | few | TRBV28 | TGTGCCAGCAGTTCCGCCAGGACAGCTATTAATGAAAAACTGTTTTTT | CASSSARTAINEKLFF
TRBJ2-3 | 15 | TRBD1 | NA | TRBV6-5 | TGTGCCAGCAGAAGCCCCGGACAGGGCCCATATACGCAGTATTTT | CASRSPGQGPYTQYF
TRBJ2-3 | 13 | NA | few | TRBV6-4 | TGTGCCAGCAGTGACTGGGAGACAGATACGCAGTATTTT | CASSDWETDTQYF
TRBJ2-5 | 16 | TRBD1 | NA | TRBV5-6 | TGTGCCAGCAGCTTGGTGGGGACAGGGTATGGGGAGACCCAGTACTTC | CASSLVGTGYGETQYF
TRBJ1-2 | 14 | TRBD1 | NA | TRBV4-3 | TGCGCCAGCAGCCAAGGACAGGGGGGTTATGGCTACACCTTC | CASSQGQGGYGYTF
TRBJ1-2 | 12 | NA | NA | TRBV6-1 | TGTGCCAGCAGTGGACAGACATCAGGCTACACCTTC | CASSGQTSGYTF
TRBJ2-3 | 16 | TRBD1 | NA | TRBV9 | TGTGCCAGCAGCACCGCAGGGGGCCCCTACACAGATACGCAGTATTTT | CASSTAGGPYTDTQYF
TRBJ2-1 | 14 | TRBD2 | NA | TRBV28 | TGTGCCAGCAGACTAGCGGGGCTGTACAATGAGCAGTTCTTC | CASRLAGLYNEQFF
TRBJ2-5 | 14 | TRBD1 | NA | TRBV7-9 | TGTGCCAGCAGCGGCCGACAGGGCCAAGAGACCCAGTACTTC | CASSGRQGQETQYF
TRBJ2-7 | 13 | TRBD1 | NA | TRBV6-5 | TGTGCCAGCAGGTGGACAGGGGGCTACGAGCAGTACTTC | CASRWTGGYEQYF
TRBJ2-7 | 15 | NA | NA | TRBV15 | TGTGCCACCAGCCTAACCGGGTCCGCCCCGTACGAGCAGTACTTC | CATSLTGSAPYEQYF